This TCR beta chain came from a study of T cell changes during pregnancy in multiple sclerosis. Per germline, CDR1 SEHNR and CDR2 FQNEAQ (reference sequence). This CDR3 is 15 amino acids long. V lost 5 bases, J lost 2 bases, and 2 bases stayed unmatched. Measured with immunoSEQ multiplex PCR; TCRdb has only the in-frame clones, and not every one. The sample gives around 95,000 clones, approximately 93% of which show up once; over 1.5% is in the top ten. This TCR was recovered from a female donor in good health, enrolled as a control in a pregnancy study. The V call is TRBV7-9, the J call TRBJ2-7; TRBD2 aligns across 14 bases. Sequencing used peripheral blood, obtained after pregnancy. The CDR3 sequence: CASSRLAGGPYEQYF. DNA for the CDR3: TGTGCCAGCAGCCGACTAGCGGGAGGGCCCTACGAGCAGTACTTC. The entire variable domain, with the rest obtained from reference TRBV7-9 and TRBJ2-7, is as follows: DTGVSQNPRHKITKRGQNVTFRCDPISEHNRLYWYRQTLGQGPEFLTYFQNEAQLEKSRLLSDRFSAERPKGSFSTLEIQRTEQGDSAMYLCASSRLAGGPYEQYFGPGTRLTVT.